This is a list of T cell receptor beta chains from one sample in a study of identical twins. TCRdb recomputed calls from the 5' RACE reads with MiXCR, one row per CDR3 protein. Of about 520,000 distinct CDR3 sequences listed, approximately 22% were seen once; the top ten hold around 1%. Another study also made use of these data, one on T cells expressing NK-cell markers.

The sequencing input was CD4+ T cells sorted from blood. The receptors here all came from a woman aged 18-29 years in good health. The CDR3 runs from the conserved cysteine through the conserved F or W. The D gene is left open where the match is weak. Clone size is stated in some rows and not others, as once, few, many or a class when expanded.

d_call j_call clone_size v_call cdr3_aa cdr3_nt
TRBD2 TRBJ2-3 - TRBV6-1 CASSLSSGGYRTQYF TGTGCCAGCAGCCTGTCTAGCGGGGGGTATCGTACGCAGTATTTT
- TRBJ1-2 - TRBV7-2 CASSSTVIDGYTF TGTGCCAGCAGCTCGACAGTGATTGATGGCTACACCTTC
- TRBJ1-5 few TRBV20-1 CSAERGWNSNQPQHF TGCAGTGCTGAGAGGGGGTGGAATAGCAATCAGCCCCAGCATTTT
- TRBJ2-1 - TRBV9 CASSVNRDRGNEQFF TGTGCCAGCAGCGTAAATAGGGATAGAGGGAATGAGCAGTTCTTC
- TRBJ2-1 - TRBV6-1 CASQRDRSYNEQFF TGTGCCAGCCAAAGAGACCGCTCCTACAATGAGCAGTTCTTC
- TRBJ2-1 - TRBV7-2 CASSLGRTSNEQFF TGTGCCAGCAGCTTAGGTCGGACCAGCAATGAGCAGTTCTTC
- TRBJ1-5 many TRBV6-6 CASRGLRDQPQHF TGTGCCAGCAGGGGGTTGAGAGATCAGCCCCAGCATTTT
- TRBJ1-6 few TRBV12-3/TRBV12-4 CASSPPNSPLHF TGTGCCAGCAGCCCGCCTAATTCACCCCTCCACTTT
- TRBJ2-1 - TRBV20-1 CSARWAGSWGEQFF TGCAGTGCTAGGTGGGCTGGATCTTGGGGTGAGCAGTTCTTC
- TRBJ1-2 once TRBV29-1 CSAQKTRDGYTF TGCAGCGCCCAAAAAACCCGAGACGGCTACACCTTC
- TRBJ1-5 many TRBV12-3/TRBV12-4 CASSPGAGAGNQPQHF TGTGCCAGCAGTCCCGGGGCAGGAGCCGGCAATCAGCCCCAGCATTTT
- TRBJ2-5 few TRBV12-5 CASGFHETQYF TGTGCTAGTGGTTTTCATGAGACCCAGTACTTC
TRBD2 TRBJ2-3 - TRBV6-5 CAISSRVAGASSTDTQYF TGTGCCATCAGTTCCCGAGTAGCGGGGGCCTCTAGCACAGATACGCAGTATTTT
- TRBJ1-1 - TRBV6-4 CASSPDRYIEAFF TGTGCCAGCAGCCCCGACCGATACATTGAAGCTTTCTTT
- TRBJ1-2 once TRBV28 CASSFPPNGYTF TGTGCCAGCAGTTTCCCCCCAAATGGCTACACCTTC
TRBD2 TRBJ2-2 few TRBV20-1 CSARKREGTGELFF TGCAGTGCTAGGAAGCGGGAGGGCACCGGGGAGCTGTTTTTT
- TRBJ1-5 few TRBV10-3 CATTGQSNQPQHF TGTGCCACCACCGGCCAGAGCAATCAGCCCCAGCATTTT
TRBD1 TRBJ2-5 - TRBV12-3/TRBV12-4 CASRIIPDRVGETQYF TGTGCCAGCAGGATCATTCCGGACAGGGTGGGAGAGACCCAGTACTTC
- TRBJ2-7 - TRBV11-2 CASRGGGSSYEQYF TGTGCCAGCAGGGGGGGAGGCAGCTCCTACGAGCAGTACTTC
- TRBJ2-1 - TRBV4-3 CASSQGPRDNEQFF TGCGCCAGCAGCCAAGGCCCCCGCGACAATGAGCAGTTCTTC
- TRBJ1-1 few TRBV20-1 CSALDMNTEAFF TGCAGTGCCCTGGACATGAACACTGAAGCTTTCTTT
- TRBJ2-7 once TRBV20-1 CSAREQESSYEQYF TGCAGTGCTAGGGAACAGGAGAGCTCCTACGAGCAGTACTTC
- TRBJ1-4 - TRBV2 CASSGTGEKLFF TGTGCCAGCAGCGGGACGGGTGAAAAACTGTTTTTT
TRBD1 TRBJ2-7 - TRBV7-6 CASSGVGTGAYEQYF TGTGCCAGCAGTGGGGTCGGGACAGGGGCCTACGAGCAGTACTTC
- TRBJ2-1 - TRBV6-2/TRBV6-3 CASSYPPGVSNEQFF TGTGCCAGCAGTTACCCCCCGGGAGTCAGCAATGAGCAGTTCTTC
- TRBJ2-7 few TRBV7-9 CASSSQGRHYEQYF TGTGCCAGCAGCTCCCAAGGGAGACATTACGAGCAGTACTTC
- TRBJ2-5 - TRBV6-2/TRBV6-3 CASSYSDVQETQYF TGTGCCAGCAGTTACTCGGATGTCCAAGAGACCCAGTACTTC
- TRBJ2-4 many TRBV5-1 CASRMTGTTKNIQYF TGCGCCAGCAGGATGACAGGGACTACCAAAAACATTCAGTACTTC
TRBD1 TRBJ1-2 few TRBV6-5 CASSYSDRGAGYTF TGTGCCAGCAGTTACTCCGACAGGGGGGCTGGCTACACCTTC
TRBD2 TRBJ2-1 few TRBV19 CASSGTSGGDYNEQFF TGTGCCAGTAGTGGGACTAGCGGGGGTGACTACAATGAGCAGTTCTTC
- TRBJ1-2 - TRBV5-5 CASSLGASPWGYGYTF TGTGCCAGCAGCTTGGGCGCCAGCCCCTGGGGCTATGGCTACACCTTC
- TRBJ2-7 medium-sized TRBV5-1 CASSLVGGYEQYF TGCGCCAGCAGCTTGGTCGGAGGCTACGAGCAGTACTTC
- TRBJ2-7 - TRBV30 CAWSVNSLSYEQYF TGTGCCTGGAGTGTAAACAGCCTCTCCTACGAGCAGTACTTC
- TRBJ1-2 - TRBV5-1 CASSYGRDYGYTF TGCGCCAGCAGCTACGGACGGGACTATGGCTACACCTTC
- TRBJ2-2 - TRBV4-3 CASSQARGSEGEPFF TGCGCCAGCAGCCAAGCTCGCGGGAGTGAGGGGGAGCCGTTTTTT
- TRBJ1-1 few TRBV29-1 CSATEYEAEAFF TGCAGCGCAACCGAGTATGAAGCTGAAGCTTTCTTT
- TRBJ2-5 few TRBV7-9 CASSDRSGGEMETQYF TGTGCCAGCAGCGACCGATCCGGAGGGGAAATGGAGACCCAGTACTTC
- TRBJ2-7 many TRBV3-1 CASSQRSIHYEQYF TGTGCCAGCAGCCAACGGTCCATTCACTACGAGCAGTACTTC
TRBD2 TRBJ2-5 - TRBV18 CASSPPGLAQETQYF TGTGCCAGCTCACCGCCGGGACTAGCTCAAGAGACCCAGTACTTC
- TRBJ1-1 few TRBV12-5 CASGLPPRITEAFF TGTGCTAGTGGTTTGCCCCCCCGCATCACTGAAGCTTTCTTT
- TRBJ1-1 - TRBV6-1 CASRRGTMNTEAFF TGTGCCAGCAGAAGGGGCACCATGAACACTGAAGCTTTCTTT
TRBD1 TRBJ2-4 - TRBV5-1 CASSWGDRGTKNIQYF TGCGCCAGCAGCTGGGGGGACAGGGGAACCAAAAACATTCAGTACTTC
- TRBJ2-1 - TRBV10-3 CAIKGLNEQFF TGTGCCATCAAGGGGCTCAATGAGCAGTTCTTC
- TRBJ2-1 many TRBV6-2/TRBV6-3 CASTASYNEQFF TGTGCCAGCACGGCCTCCTACAATGAGCAGTTCTTC
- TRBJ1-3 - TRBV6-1 CASSPYSQVLSGNTIYF TGTGCCAGCAGTCCTTATTCACAGGTCCTCTCTGGAAACACCATATATTTT
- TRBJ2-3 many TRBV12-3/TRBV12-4 CASSPQRVSTDTQYF TGTGCCAGCAGTCCTCAGCGGGTTAGCACAGATACGCAGTATTTT